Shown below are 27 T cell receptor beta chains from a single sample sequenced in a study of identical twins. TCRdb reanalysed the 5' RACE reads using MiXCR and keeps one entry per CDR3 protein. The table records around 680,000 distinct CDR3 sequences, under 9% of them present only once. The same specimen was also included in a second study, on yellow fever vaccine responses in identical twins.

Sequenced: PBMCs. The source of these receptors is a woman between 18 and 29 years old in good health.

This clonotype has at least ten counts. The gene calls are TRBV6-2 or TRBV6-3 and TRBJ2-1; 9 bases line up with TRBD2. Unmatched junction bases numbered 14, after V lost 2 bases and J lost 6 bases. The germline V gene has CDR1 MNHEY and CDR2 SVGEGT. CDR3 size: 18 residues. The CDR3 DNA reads TGTGCCAGCAGTTACATGCCCAATAGCGGGGGCGTTCCCAATGAGCAGTTCTTC. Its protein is CASSYMPNSGGVPNEQFF.

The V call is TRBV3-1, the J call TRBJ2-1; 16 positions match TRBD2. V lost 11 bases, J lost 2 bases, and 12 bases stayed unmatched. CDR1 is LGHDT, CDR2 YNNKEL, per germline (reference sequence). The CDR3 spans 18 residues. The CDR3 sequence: CAFIERGLAGGAYNEQFF. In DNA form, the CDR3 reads TGTGCCTTCATAGAAAGGGGACTAGCGGGAGGGGCCTACAATGAGCAGTTCTTC.

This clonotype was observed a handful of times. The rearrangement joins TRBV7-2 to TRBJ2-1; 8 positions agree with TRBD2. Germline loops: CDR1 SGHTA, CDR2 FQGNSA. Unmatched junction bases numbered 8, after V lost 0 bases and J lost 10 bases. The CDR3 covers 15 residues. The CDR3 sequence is CASSLAGLGSEEQFF. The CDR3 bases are TGTGCCAGCAGCTTAGCGGGACTAGGTTCAGAAGAGCAGTTCTTC.

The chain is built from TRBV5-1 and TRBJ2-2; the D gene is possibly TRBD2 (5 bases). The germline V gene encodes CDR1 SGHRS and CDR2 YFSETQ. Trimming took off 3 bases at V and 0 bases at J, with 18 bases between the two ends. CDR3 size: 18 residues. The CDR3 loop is CASSSTRRAQANTGELFF. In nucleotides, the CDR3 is TGCGCCAGCAGCTCAACTAGACGAGCTCAGGCGAACACCGGGGAGCTGTTTTTT. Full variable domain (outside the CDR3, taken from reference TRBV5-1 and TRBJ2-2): KAGVTQTPRYLIKTRGQQVTLSCSPISGHRSVSWYQQTPGQGLQFLFEYFSETQRNKGNFPGRFSGRQFSNSRSEMNVSTLELGDSALYLCASSSTRRAQANTGELFFGEGSRLTVL.

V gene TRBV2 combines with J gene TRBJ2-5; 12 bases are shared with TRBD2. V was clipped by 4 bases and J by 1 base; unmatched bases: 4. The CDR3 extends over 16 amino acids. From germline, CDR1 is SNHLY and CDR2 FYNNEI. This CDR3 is CASSGLAGVFQETQYF. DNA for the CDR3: TGTGCCAGCAGTGGACTAGCGGGAGTCTTCCAAGAGACCCAGTACTTC.

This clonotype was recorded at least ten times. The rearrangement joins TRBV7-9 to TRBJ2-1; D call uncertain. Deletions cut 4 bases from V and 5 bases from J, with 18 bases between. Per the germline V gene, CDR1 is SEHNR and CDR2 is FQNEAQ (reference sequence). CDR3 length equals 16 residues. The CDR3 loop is CASSSKWSGLHNEQFF. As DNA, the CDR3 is TGTGCCAGCAGCTCTAAGTGGAGTGGTTTGCACAATGAGCAGTTCTTC. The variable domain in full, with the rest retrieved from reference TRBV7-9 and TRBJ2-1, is DTGVSQNPRHKITKRGQNVTFRCDPISEHNRLYWYRQTLGQGPEFLTYFQNEAQLEKSRLLSDRFSAERPKGSFSTLEIQRTEQGDSAMYLCASSSKWSGLHNEQFFGPGTRLTVL.

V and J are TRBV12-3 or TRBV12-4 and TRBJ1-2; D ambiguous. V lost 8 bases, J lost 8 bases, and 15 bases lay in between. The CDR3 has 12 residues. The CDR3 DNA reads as TGTGCCAGCGTTAAGAAGAACACGGGCTACACCTTC. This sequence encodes CASVKKNTGYTF.

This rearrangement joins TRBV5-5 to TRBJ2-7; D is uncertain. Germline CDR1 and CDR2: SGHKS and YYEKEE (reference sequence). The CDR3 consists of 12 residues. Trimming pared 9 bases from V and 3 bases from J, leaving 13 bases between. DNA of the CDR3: TGTGCCATGGGCGCCGGAATCTACGAGCAGTACTTC. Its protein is CAMGAGIYEQYF. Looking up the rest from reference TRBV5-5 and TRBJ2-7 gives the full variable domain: DAGVTQSPTHLIKTRGQQVTLRCSPISGHKSVSWYQQVLGQGPQFIFQYYEKEERGRGNFPDRFSARQFPNYSSELNVNALLLGDSALYLCAMGAGIYEQYFGPGTRLTVT.

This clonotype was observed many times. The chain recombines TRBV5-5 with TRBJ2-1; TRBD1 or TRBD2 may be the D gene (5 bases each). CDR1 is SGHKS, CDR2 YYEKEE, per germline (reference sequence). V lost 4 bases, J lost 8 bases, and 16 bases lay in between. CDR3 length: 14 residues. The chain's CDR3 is CASSGGGGRDEQFF. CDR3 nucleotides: TGTGCCAGCAGCGGAGGCGGCGGCAGGGATGAGCAGTTCTTC.

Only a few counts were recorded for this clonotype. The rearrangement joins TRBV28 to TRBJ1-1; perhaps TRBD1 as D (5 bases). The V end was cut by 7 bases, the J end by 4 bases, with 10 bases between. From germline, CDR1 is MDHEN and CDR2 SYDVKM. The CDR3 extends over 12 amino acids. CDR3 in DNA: TGTGCCAGCAACCAGGGTTTCACTGAAGCTTTCTTT. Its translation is CASNQGFTEAFF. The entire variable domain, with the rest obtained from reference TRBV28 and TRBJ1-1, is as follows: DVKVTQSSRYLVKRTGEKVFLECVQDMDHENMFWYRQDPGLGLRLIYFSYDVKMKEKGDIPEGYSVSREKKERFSLILESASTNQTSMYLCASNQGFTEAFFGQGTRLTVV.

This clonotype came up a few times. Written as DNA, the CDR3 is TGTGCCAGCAGTGCGGACAGGGTAATCGGCAATTCACCCCTCCACTTT. It specifies CASSADRVIGNSPLHF. J is TRBJ1-6 and V is TRBV6-1, with 8 bases identical to TRBD1. The CDR3 has 16 amino acids. V lost 4 bases to trimming and J lost 7 bases; unmatched junction nucleotides: 9. From germline, CDR1 is MNHNS and CDR2 SASEGT.

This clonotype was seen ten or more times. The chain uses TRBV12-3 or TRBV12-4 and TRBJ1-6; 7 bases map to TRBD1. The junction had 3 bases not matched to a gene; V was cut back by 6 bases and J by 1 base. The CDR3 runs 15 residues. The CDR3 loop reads CASSQDRSYNSPLHF. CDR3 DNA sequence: TGTGCCAGCAGCCAGGACAGGTCCTATAATTCACCCCTCCACTTT.

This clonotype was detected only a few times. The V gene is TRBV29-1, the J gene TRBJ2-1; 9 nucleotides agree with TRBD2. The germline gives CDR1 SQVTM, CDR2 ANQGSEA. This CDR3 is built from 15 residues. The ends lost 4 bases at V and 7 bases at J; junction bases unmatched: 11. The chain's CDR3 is CSVVGFRTSANEQFF. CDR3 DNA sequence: TGCAGCGTTGTGGGTTTTCGGACTAGCGCGAATGAGCAGTTCTTC.

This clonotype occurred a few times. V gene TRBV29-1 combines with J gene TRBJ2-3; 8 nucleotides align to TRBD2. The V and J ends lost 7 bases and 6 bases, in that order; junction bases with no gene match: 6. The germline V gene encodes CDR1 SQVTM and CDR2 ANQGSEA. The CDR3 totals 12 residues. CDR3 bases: TGCAGCGGAGCGGGGGCAGGGGATACGCAGTATTTT. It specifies CSGAGAGDTQYF.

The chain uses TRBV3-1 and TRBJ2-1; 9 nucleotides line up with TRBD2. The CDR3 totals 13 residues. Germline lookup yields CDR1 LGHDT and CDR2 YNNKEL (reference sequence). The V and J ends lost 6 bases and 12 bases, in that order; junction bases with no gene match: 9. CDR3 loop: CASSQSYSGRQFF. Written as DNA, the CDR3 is TGTGCCAGCAGTCAATCATATAGCGGGAGGCAGTTCTTC.

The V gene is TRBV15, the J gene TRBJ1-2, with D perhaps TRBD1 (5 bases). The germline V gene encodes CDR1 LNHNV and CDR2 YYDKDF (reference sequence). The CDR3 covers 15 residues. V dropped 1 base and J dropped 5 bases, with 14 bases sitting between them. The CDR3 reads CATSRVPDSTYGYTF. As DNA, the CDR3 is TGTGCCACCAGCAGAGTCCCAGACAGTACATATGGCTACACCTTC.

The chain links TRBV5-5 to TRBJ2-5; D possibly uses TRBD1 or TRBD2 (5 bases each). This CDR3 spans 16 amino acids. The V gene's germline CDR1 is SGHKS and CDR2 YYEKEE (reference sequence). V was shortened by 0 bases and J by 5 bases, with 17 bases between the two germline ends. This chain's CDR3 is CASSLEGLAMRETQYF. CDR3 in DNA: TGTGCCAGCAGCTTGGAGGGGCTAGCTATGCGGGAGACCCAGTACTTC.

The CDR3 sequence: CASSLVSSGGWETQYF. For the CDR3, the DNA is TGTGCCAGCAGCTTAGTGTCTAGCGGGGGGTGGGAGACCCAGTACTTC. The chain has TRBV7-2 and TRBJ2-5, with 11 bases identical to TRBD2. The CDR3 sequence is 16 residues long. V trimming: 1 base; J trimming: 5 bases; junction bases outside the gene matches: 6. Germline CDR1 is SGHTA and CDR2 is FQGNSA.

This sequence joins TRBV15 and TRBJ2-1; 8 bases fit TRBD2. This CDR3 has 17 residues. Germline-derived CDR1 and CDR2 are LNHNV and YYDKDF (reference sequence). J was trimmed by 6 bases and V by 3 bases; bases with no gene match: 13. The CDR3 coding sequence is TGTGCCACCAGCAGTGGGGCCGGGACTAGAACTCTCAATGAGCAGTTCTTC. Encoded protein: CATSSGAGTRTLNEQFF.

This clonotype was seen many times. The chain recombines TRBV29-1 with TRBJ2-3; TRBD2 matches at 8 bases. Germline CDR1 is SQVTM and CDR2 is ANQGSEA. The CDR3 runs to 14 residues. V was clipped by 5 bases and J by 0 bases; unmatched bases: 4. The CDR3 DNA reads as TGCAGCGTTCAGACGGGGGGGAGCACAGATACGCAGTATTTT. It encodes CSVQTGGSTDTQYF.

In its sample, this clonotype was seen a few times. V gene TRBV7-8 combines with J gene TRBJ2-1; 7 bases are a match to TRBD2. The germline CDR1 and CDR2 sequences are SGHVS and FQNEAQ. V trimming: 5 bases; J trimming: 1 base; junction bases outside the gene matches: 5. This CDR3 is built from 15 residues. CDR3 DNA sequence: TGTGCCAGCAGCCCACTAGCGCTTTCCTACAATGAGCAGTTCTTC. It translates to CASSPLALSYNEQFF.

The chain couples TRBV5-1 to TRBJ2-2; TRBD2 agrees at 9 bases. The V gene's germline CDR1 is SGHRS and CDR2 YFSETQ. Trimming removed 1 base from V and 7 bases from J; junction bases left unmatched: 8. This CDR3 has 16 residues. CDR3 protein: CASSLIAGGPYGELFF. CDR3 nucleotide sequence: TGCGCCAGCAGCTTGATTGCGGGGGGGCCGTACGGGGAGCTGTTTTTT.

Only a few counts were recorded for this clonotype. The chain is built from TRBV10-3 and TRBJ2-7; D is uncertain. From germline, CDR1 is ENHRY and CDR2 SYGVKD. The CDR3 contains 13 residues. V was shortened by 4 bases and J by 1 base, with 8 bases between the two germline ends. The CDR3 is CAISVKESYEQYF. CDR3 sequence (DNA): TGTGCCATCAGTGTTAAGGAGTCCTACGAGCAGTACTTC.

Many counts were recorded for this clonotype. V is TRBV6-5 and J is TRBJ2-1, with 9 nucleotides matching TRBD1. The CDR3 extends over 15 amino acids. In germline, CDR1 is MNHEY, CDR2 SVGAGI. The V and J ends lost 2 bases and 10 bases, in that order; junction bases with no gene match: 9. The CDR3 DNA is TGTGCCAGCAGTTACGCTACAGGGGGCTCCGGGGAGCAGTTCTTC. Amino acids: CASSYATGGSGEQFF.

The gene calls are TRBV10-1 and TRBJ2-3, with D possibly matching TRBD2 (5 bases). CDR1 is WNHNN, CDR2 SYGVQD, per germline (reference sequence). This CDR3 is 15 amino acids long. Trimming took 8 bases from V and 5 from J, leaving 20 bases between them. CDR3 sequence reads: CASLSEEEMGDTQYF. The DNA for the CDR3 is TGCGCCAGCCTATCAGAGGAGGAAATGGGAGATACGCAGTATTTT.

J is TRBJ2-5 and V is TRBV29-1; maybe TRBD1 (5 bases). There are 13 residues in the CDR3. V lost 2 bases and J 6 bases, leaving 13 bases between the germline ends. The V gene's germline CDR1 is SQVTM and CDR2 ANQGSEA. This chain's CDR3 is CSVENSMGQTQYF. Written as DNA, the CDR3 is TGCAGCGTTGAAAACAGCATGGGGCAGACCCAGTACTTC.

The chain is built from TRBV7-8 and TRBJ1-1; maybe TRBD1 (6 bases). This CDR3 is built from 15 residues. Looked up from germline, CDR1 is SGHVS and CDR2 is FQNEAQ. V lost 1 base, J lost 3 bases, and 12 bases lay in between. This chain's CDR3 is CASSLDHRVDTEAFF. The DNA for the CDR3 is TGTGCCAGCAGCTTAGACCACAGGGTAGACACTGAAGCTTTCTTT.